These 31 T cell receptor beta chains share one sample of origin, sequenced in a study of T cells in Graves' hyperthyroidism and ophthalmopathy (dated by TCRdb to the late 2010s). To prepare the library, multiplex PCR was applied. Data came from an Illumina HiSeq 2000. The TCR beta CDR3 regions were amplified from RNA transcripts. A first-round RT-PCR of the TCR CDR3 used the HTBI primer set with the Qiagen OneStep RT-PCR kit. Using fastp at Q25 and MiXCR, TCRdb reprocessed the public reads and kept productive beta chains. One record per CDR3 amino acid sequence lists the most common genes and DNA. The sample has under 300,000 distinct CDR3 sequences on record, approximately 20% of them singletons. The ten biggest clones cover 50% to 75% of the sample. Specimen: blood. Source of these receptors: a man aged 30 to 45 with Graves' ophthalmopathy.

This clonotype was counted between two and nine times. This sequence joins TRBV7-9 and TRBJ1-2; the D is unclear. CDR3 length: 13 residues. V shed 1 base and J shed 3 bases, with 6 bases lying between them. Germline assignment: CDR1 SEHNR and CDR2 FQNEAQ (reference sequence). CDR3 residues: CASSLGQYYGYTF. The CDR3 DNA reads TGTGCCAGCAGCTTAGGGCAGTACTATGGCTACACCTTC.

J is TRBJ1-5 and V is TRBV18, with D perhaps TRBD1 (5 bases). V lost 4 bases to trimming and J lost 7 bases, with 8 bases between them. CDR1 is KGHSH and CDR2 is LQKENI in the germline V gene. CDR3 length: 12 residues. The CDR3: CASSRDSQPQHF. The DNA of the CDR3 is TGTGCCAGCTCACGTGACAGCCAGCCCCAGCATTTT.

The table lists this clonotype with a few counts. The chain combines TRBV20-1 with TRBJ1-1; D is unresolved. The germline V and J ends were trimmed by 5 bases and 0 bases, with 19 bases remaining between them. Germline CDR1 is DFQATT and CDR2 is SNEGSKA (reference sequence). There are 16 residues in the CDR3. DNA for the CDR3: TGCAGTGCTTCCCTGAGACACCTCTTACTGAACACTGAAGCTTTCTTT. As protein: CSASLRHLLLNTEAFF.

This clonotype was seen a few times. This chain links TRBV5-1 with TRBJ2-1; D may be TRBD2 (6 bases). The CDR3 is 14 residues long. From germline, CDR1 is SGHRS and CDR2 YFSETQ. Trimming cost V 0 bases and J 9 bases, with 13 bases left between them. The DNA of the CDR3 is TGCGCCAGCAGCTTGGGACGCGGGGTAGGTGAGCAGTTCTTC. It encodes CASSLGRGVGEQFF. The complete variable domain, with remaining parts taken from reference TRBV5-1 and TRBJ2-1, reads KAGVTQTPRYLIKTRGQQVTLSCSPISGHRSVSWYQQTPGQGLQFLFEYFSETQRNKGNFPGRFSGRQFSNSRSEMNVSTLELGDSALYLCASSLGRGVGEQFFGPGTRLTVL.

This clonotype was detected a few times. The gene calls are TRBV7-7 and TRBJ2-2; possible D gene TRBD2, 6 bases. Germline values: CDR1 SSHAT, CDR2 FNYEAQ (reference sequence). The CDR3 totals 16 residues. The CDR3 protein is CASGLRVGSPGGELFF. The CDR3 DNA is TGTGCTAGCGGACTACGAGTCGGGAGCCCGGGCGGGGAGCTGTTTTTT. Supplemented by reference TRBV7-7 and TRBJ2-2, the full variable domain reads GAGVSQSPRYKVTKRGQDVTLRCDPISSHATLYWYQQALGQGPEFLTYFNYEAQPDKSGLPSDRFSAERPEGSISTLTIQRTEQRDSAMYRCASGLRVGSPGGELFFGEGSRLTVL.

This clonotype was found many times. The rearrangement uses TRBV30 and TRBJ1-6, with a tentative D call TRBD1 (5 bases). Trimming removed 8 bases at V and 6 bases at J, with 14 bases between. The germline gives CDR1 GTSNPN, CDR2 SVGIG (reference sequence). The CDR3 is made up of 13 amino acids. The CDR3 loop reads CAGLGGSNSPLHF. CDR3 in DNA: TGTGCCGGACTTGGGGGATCTAATTCACCCCTCCACTTT. Looking up the rest from reference TRBV30 and TRBJ1-6 gives the full variable domain: SQTIHQWPATLVQPVGSPLSLECTVEGTSNPNLYWYRQAAGRGLQLLFYSVGIGQISSEVPQNLSASRPQDRQFILSSKKLLLSDSGFYLCAGLGGSNSPLHFGNGTRLTVT.

This clonotype was observed many times. J is TRBJ1-2 and V is TRBV18; D unresolved. Looked up from germline, CDR1 is KGHSH and CDR2 is LQKENI. Trimming pared 3 bases from V and 3 bases from J, leaving 5 bases between. The CDR3 has 12 residues. CDR3 sequence reads: CASSPVDYGYTF. The CDR3 DNA is TGTGCCAGCTCACCGGTCGACTATGGCTACACCTTC.

The genes are TRBV28 and TRBJ1-5, with 7 bases aligning to TRBD1. The CDR3 runs 16 residues. Losses at the gene ends were 6 bases for V and 0 bases for J; bases not matched to a gene: 8. Germline V lookup: CDR1 MDHEN, CDR2 SYDVKM. The CDR3 reads CASRPTGAPSNQPQHF. The CDR3 bases are TGTGCCAGCAGACCCACAGGGGCCCCTAGCAATCAGCCCCAGCATTTT. Looking up the rest from reference TRBV28 and TRBJ1-5 gives the full variable domain: DVKVTQSSRYLVKRTGEKVFLECVQDMDHENMFWYRQDPGLGLRLIYFSYDVKMKEKGDIPEGYSVSREKKERFSLILESASTNQTSMYLCASRPTGAPSNQPQHFGDGTRLSIL.

This sequence joins TRBV20-1 and TRBJ2-7; 8 positions agree with TRBD2. The CDR3 spans 14 residues. The germline V gene has CDR1 DFQATT and CDR2 SNEGSKA (reference sequence). V shed 0 bases and J 6 bases; nucleotides not matched to a gene: 7. The CDR3 reads CSARDWAGGVEQYF. The CDR3 DNA reads TGCAGTGCTAGAGATTGGGCGGGAGGAGTCGAGCAGTACTTC.

This clonotype was counted ten times or more. The chain links TRBV20-1 to TRBJ1-2; a weak D match, TRBD1 (5 bases). The CDR3 is 12 residues long. Trimming stripped 6 bases from V and 8 bases from J, with 16 bases between. Looked up from germline, CDR1 is DFQATT and CDR2 is SNEGSKA (reference sequence). CDR3 sequence: CSAPRGRAGYTF. The DNA of the CDR3 is TGCAGTGCCCCCCGGGGCAGGGCGGGCTACACCTTC.

The chain carries TRBV28 and TRBJ2-3; a weak D match, TRBD2 (6 bases). V was clipped by 8 bases and J by 0 bases, with 18 bases between them. CDR3 length: 16 residues. Germline V gene sequence: CDR1 MDHEN, CDR2 SYDVKM. CDR3 in amino acids: CASGERMGGSTDTQYF. The CDR3 DNA reads as TGTGCCAGCGGCGAACGGATGGGAGGAAGCACAGATACGCAGTATTTT.

This clonotype was seen at least ten times. The chain uses TRBV7-2 and TRBJ2-1; the match to TRBD2 covers 10 bases. CDR1 and CDR2 (germline): SGHTA, FQGNSA. CDR3 length: 19 amino acids. The J segment lost 5 bases and the V segment lost 1 base, leaving 14 bases of the junction unmatched. CDR3 residues: CASSLGLTLRTSGNNEQFF. The CDR3 DNA reads as TGTGCCAGCAGCTTAGGCTTGACCCTTCGGACTAGCGGAAACAATGAGCAGTTCTTC.

The count of this clonotype is one. The chain recombines TRBV12-3 or TRBV12-4 with TRBJ2-7, with D tentatively TRBD2 (5 bases). The CDR3 extends over 14 amino acids. Trimming took 3 bases from V and 5 from J, leaving 14 bases between them. The CDR3 protein is CASSLSLALDEQYF. The CDR3 DNA is TGTGCCAGCAGTTTGAGTCTAGCTTTGGACGAGCAGTACTTC.

This clonotype was counted at least ten times. The CDR3 protein is CSAQPYGSGSEQYF. CDR3 nucleotide sequence: TGCAGTGCTCAACCCTATGGGTCGGGCTCCGAGCAGTACTTC. This sequence joins TRBV20-1 and TRBJ2-7; D is ambiguous. Trimming pared 5 bases from V and 6 bases from J, leaving 20 bases between. CDR1 and CDR2 (germline): DFQATT, SNEGSKA (reference sequence). The CDR3 length is 14 residues.

This clonotype has just a few counts. The chain recombines TRBV28 with TRBJ1-5; 10 bases align to TRBD1. This CDR3 has 16 residues. The V gene's germline CDR1 is MDHEN and CDR2 SYDVKM. Losses at the gene ends were 8 bases for V and 2 bases for J; bases not matched to a gene: 9. CDR3 protein: CASGTTTGGGNQPQHF. The CDR3 region has the DNA TGTGCCAGCGGAACCACGACAGGGGGCGGCAATCAGCCCCAGCATTTT.

A single count supports this clonotype. This chain joins TRBV3-1 and TRBJ1-2; D not resolved. The CDR3 has 14 amino acids. Germline-derived CDR1 and CDR2 are LGHDT and YNNKEL (reference sequence). V was cut by 2 bases and J by 4 bases, with 11 bases left in between. Here the CDR3 DNA reads TGTGCCAGCAGCCAACAAGGGTACGGCTATGGCTACACCTTC. This codes for CASSQQGYGYGYTF. Full variable domain (remainder filled in from reference TRBV3-1 and TRBJ1-2): DTAVSQTPKYLVTQMGNDKSIKCEQNLGHDTMYWYKQDSKKFLKIMFSYNNKELIINETVPNRFSPKSPDKAHLNLHINSLELGDSAVYFCASSQQGYGYGYTFGSGTRLTVV.

This clonotype was recorded a few times. V usage is TRBV3-1 and J usage is TRBJ2-2; D may be TRBD1 (5 bases). CDR1 and CDR2 from the germline V gene are LGHDT and YNNKEL (reference sequence). Between the trimmed V and J ends, which lost 1 base and 5 bases, there was a span of 8 bases. CDR3 length: 14 amino acids. DNA of the CDR3: TGTGCCAGCAGCCAAGCTAGGGGTACCGGGGAGCTGTTTTTT. This translates into CASSQARGTGELFF.

This clonotype was counted a few times. This sequence joins TRBV6-1 and TRBJ1-1; 9 bases agree with TRBD1. Germline trimming cut 8 bases from V and 2 bases from J; bases unmatched to any gene: 6. The CDR3 is 14 residues long. In germline, CDR1 is MNHNS, CDR2 SASEGT. CDR3 DNA sequence: TGTGCCAGCGCGCCGGGACAGGGAAACACTGAAGCTTTCTTT. It codes for CASAPGQGNTEAFF.

This clonotype was detected only a few times. V is TRBV12-3 or TRBV12-4 and J is TRBJ1-6; D unclear. The CDR3 runs to 13 residues. The V end lost 6 bases, the J end lost 7 bases, and 10 bases lay between the germline ends. The CDR3 here is CASSRTQNSPLHF. CDR3 bases: TGTGCCAGCAGCCGGACTCAAAATTCACCCCTCCACTTT.

This rearrangement joins TRBV7-9 to TRBJ2-5; 13 bases line up with TRBD2. This CDR3 comprises 16 residues. V gave up 5 bases and J gave up 5 bases; unmatched junction bases: 8. Germline CDR1 and CDR2: SEHNR and FQNEAQ (reference sequence). The CDR3 DNA sequence: TGTGCCAGCAGCCCAGGACTAGCGGGAGCGACGGAGACCCAGTACTTC. Protein sequence: CASSPGLAGATETQYF. The variable domain in full, with the rest retrieved from reference TRBV7-9 and TRBJ2-5, is DTGVSQNPRHKITKRGQNVTFRCDPISEHNRLYWYRQTLGQGPEFLTYFQNEAQLEKSRLLSDRFSAERPKGSFSTLEIQRTEQGDSAMYLCASSPGLAGATETQYFGPGTRLLVL.

The chain combines TRBV19 with TRBJ2-2, with a weak D call TRBD2 (5 bases). The CDR3 covers 15 residues. The V gene's germline CDR1 is LNHDA and CDR2 SQIVND (reference sequence). The ends were cut back, 4 bases at V and 4 bases at J, with 13 bases in the middle. CDR3 coding DNA: TGTGCCAGTAGTAGGGAGCTTGTAACCACCGGGGAGCTGTTTTTT. It yields the protein CASSRELVTTGELFF. Complete variable domain (other parts from reference TRBV19 and TRBJ2-2): DGGITQSPKYLFRKEGQNVTLSCEQNLNHDAMYWYRQDPGQGLRLIYYSQIVNDFQKGDIAEGYSVSREKKESFPLTVTSAQKNPTAFYLCASSRELVTTGELFFGEGSRLTVL.

This clonotype was detected ten times or more. This chain uses TRBV6-1 with TRBJ1-2; the match to TRBD1 covers 10 bases. The CDR3 is 17 residues long. The germline V gene encodes CDR1 MNHNS and CDR2 SASEGT. V was pared by 0 bases and J by 5 bases, with 9 bases of the junction left unmatched. CDR3 coding DNA: TGTGCCAGCAGTGAAGCGCTTCGACAGGGGGCCTATTATGGCTACACCTTC. Encoded protein: CASSEALRQGAYYGYTF.

The gene calls are TRBV4-1 and TRBJ2-6; possibly TRBD1 for D (5 bases). V lost 4 bases, J lost 2 bases, and 12 bases lay in between. CDR3 size: 16 residues. Germline-derived CDR1 and CDR2 are MGHRA and YSYEKL. CDR3 amino acids: CASSPQSGTGANVLTF. The CDR3, as DNA: TGCGCCAGCAGCCCTCAGTCAGGGACTGGGGCCAACGTCCTGACTTTC.

This clonotype was seen a handful of times. V usage is TRBV4-2 and J usage is TRBJ2-1; possible D gene TRBD2, 6 bases. This CDR3 comprises 15 residues. Trimming pared 4 bases from V and 6 bases from J, leaving 16 bases between. The germline V gene has CDR1 LGHNA and CDR2 YNFKEQ. CDR3 nucleotide sequence: TGTGCCAGCAGCCTAGAGGCCAGCGGGTTCAATGAGCAGTTCTTC. Its translation is CASSLEASGFNEQFF.

This clonotype showed up just once. The germline gene is not matched at one end of the junction; a read error may be the cause. This chain connects TRBV18 to TRBJ2-5; D perhaps matches TRBD2 (5 bases). Germline V gene sequence: CDR1 KGHSH, CDR2 LQKENI. CDR3 size: 14 residues. CDR3 DNA sequence: TGTGCCAACTCACCGGTAGGGAGACAAGAGACCCAGTACTTC. Its translation: CANSPVGRQETQYF.

This clonotype was counted many times. The chain uses TRBV29-1 and TRBJ2-3; a weak D match, TRBD1 (5 bases). Germline CDR1 reads SQVTM; CDR2 reads ANQGSEA. V was pared by 6 bases and J by 1 base, with 14 bases between. The length of the CDR3 is 14 residues. CDR3: CSVRAYRGTDTQYF. CDR3 sequence (DNA): TGCAGCGTCAGGGCCTACCGCGGCACAGATACGCAGTATTTT.

This clonotype was recorded a few times. The chain employs TRBV28 and TRBJ1-5; D is unresolved. V was shortened by 7 bases and J by 6 bases, with 16 bases between the two germline ends. CDR1 is MDHEN and CDR2 is SYDVKM in the germline V gene. The CDR3 is 14 residues long. CDR3 sequence reads: CASIPGDETQPQHF. The CDR3 nucleotides read TGTGCCAGCATCCCCGGAGACGAGACTCAGCCCCAGCATTTT.

The rearrangement links TRBV12-5 to TRBJ2-7; the D gene is possibly TRBD1 (6 bases). Germline lookup yields CDR1 LGHNT and CDR2 FRNRAP. Trimming removed 6 bases from V and 7 bases from J, with 19 bases in between. CDR3 length equals 14 residues. The CDR3 sequence is CASGSGATSREQYF. CDR3 DNA: TGTGCTAGTGGGTCAGGGGCCACCTCTCGGGAGCAGTACTTC. Using reference TRBV12-5 and TRBJ2-7 for the parts outside the CDR3, the full variable domain is DARVTQTPRHKVTEMGQEVTMRCQPILGHNTVFWYRQTMMQGLELLAYFRNRAPLDDSGMPKDRFSAEMPDATLATLKIQPSEPRDSAVYFCASGSGATSREQYFGPGTRLTVT.

This chain joins TRBV28 and TRBJ1-3, with a weak D call TRBD1 (6 bases). The CDR3 sequence is 16 residues long. V shed 5 bases and J shed 3 bases, with 17 bases lying between them. The germline gives CDR1 MDHEN, CDR2 SYDVKM. The CDR3 DNA follows: TGTGCCAGCAGTCCCCCAAGGGGGAACGGTGGAAACACCATATATTTT. Translation: CASSPPRGNGGNTIYF.

This clonotype appeared many times. V is TRBV2 and J is TRBJ2-7; 7 bases fit TRBD1. V shed 5 bases and J 7 bases; nucleotides not matched to a gene: 8. The CDR3 runs 13 residues. The V gene's germline CDR1 is SNHLY and CDR2 FYNNEI. Written as DNA, the CDR3 is TGTGCCAGCAGTTGGGACAGCTCCCTGGAGCAGTACTTC. Translation: CASSWDSSLEQYF. Drawing the rest from reference TRBV2 and TRBJ2-7, the complete variable domain is EPEVTQTPSHQVTQMGQEVILRCVPISNHLYFYWYRQILGQKVEFLVSFYNNEISEKSEIFDDQFSVERPDGSNFTLKIRSTKLEDSAMYFCASSWDSSLEQYFGPGTRLTVT.

This chain links TRBV10-3 with TRBJ1-6, with a possible D match to TRBD1 (5 bases). Germline V CDR1 and CDR2: ENHRY, SYGVKD. V lost 9 bases and J 5 bases, leaving 11 bases between the germline ends. The CDR3 runs to 13 residues. CDR3 in DNA: TGTGCCATAAGGGGTAACGATAATTCACCCCTCCACTTT. This translates into CAIRGNDNSPLHF.